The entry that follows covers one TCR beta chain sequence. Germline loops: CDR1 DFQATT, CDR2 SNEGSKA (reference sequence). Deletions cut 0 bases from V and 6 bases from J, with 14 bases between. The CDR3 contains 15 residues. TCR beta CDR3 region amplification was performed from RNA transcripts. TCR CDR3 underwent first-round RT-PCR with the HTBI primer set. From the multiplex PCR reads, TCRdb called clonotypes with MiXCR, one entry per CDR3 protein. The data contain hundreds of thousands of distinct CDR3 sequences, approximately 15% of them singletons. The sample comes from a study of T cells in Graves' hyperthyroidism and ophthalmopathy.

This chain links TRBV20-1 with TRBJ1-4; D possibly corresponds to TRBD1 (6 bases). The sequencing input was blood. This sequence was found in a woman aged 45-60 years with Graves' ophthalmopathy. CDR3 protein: CSAREFQGFDEKLFF. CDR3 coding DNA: TGCAGTGCTAGAGAATTTCAGGGGTTTGATGAAAAACTGTTTTTT.